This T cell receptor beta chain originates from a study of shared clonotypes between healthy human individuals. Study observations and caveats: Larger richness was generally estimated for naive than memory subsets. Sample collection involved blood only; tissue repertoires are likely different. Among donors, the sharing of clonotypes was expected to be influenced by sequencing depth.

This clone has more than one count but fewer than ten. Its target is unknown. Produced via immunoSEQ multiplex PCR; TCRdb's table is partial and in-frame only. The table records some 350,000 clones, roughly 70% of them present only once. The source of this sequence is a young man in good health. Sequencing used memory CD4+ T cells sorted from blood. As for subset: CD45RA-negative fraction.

CDR3 amino acids: CASSGGGQGVGQPQHF. CDR3 DNA sequence: TGCGCCAGCAGTGGCGGGGGACAGGGGGTAGGGCAGCCCCAGCATTTT. The J gene is TRBJ1-5, the V gene TRBV10-2; 11 bases line up with TRBD1. J gave up 7 bases and V 4 bases, and 9 bases lay outside the gene matches. Germline V gene data show CDR1 as WSHSY and CDR2 as SAAADI. CDR3 size: 16 residues.